What follows are 14 T cell receptor beta chains derived from one specimen sequenced in a study of radiotherapy plus CTLA-4 blockade in lung cancer. Profiling relied on immunoSEQ multiplex PCR, and the TCRdb table lists in-frame clones only, not all of them. Of tens of thousands of clones in the sample, roughly 78% were seen once. The sample was peripheral blood, taken from a patient treated with radiotherapy plus ipilimumab. All receptors derive from a human donor with non-small cell lung cancer who had a complete response to radiotherapy plus ipilimumab.

The J gene is TRBJ1-2, the V gene TRBV30; 7 bases match TRBD1. CDR3 size: 13 residues. CDR1 GTSNPN and CDR2 SVGIG come from the germline V gene (reference sequence). The junction had 5 bases not matched to a gene; V was cut back by 0 bases and J by 7 bases. The CDR3 region is CAWSVQGRGGYTF. Here the CDR3 DNA reads TGTGCCTGGAGTGTACAGGGGCGGGGTGGCTACACCTTC.

V and J are TRBV5-1 and TRBJ2-3; D ambiguous. Germline loops: CDR1 SGHRS, CDR2 YFSETQ. The V and J ends lost 0 bases and 5 bases respectively, with 13 bases between them. CDR3 length: 15 amino acids. CDR3 loop: CASSLDGAPEDTQYF. In DNA, the CDR3 is TGCGCCAGCAGCTTGGATGGCGCCCCGGAAGATACGCAGTATTTT.

This chain uses TRBV7-2 with TRBJ1-5; 9 nucleotides line up with TRBD1. CDR3 length: 16 residues. The V gene end was trimmed by 3 bases and the J gene end by 0 bases; junction bases not matched to a gene: 3. CDR1 is SGHTA, CDR2 FQGNSA, per germline. The CDR3 region is CASSLGTGNSNQPQHF. In nucleotides, the CDR3 is TGTGCCAGCAGCTTGGGGACAGGGAATAGCAATCAGCCCCAGCATTTT. Combining the CDR3 with reference TRBV7-2 and TRBJ1-5 gives the whole variable domain GAGVSQSPSNKVTEKGKDVELRCDPISGHTALYWYRQSLGQGLEFLIYFQGNSAPDKSGLPSDRFSAERTGGSVSTLTIQRTQQEDSAVYLCASSLGTGNSNQPQHFGDGTRLSIL.

This clone came up once. V is TRBV29-1 and J is TRBJ1-2; possible D gene TRBD1, 6 bases. The germline V and J ends were trimmed by 6 bases and 7 bases, with 21 bases remaining between them. Germline V gene data show CDR1 as SQVTM and CDR2 as ANQGSEA. This CDR3 is built from 14 residues. The CDR3 sequence: CSVLTGTSGGGYTF. The CDR3 coding sequence is TGCAGCGTATTAACCGGGACATCTGGTGGTGGCTACACCTTC.

This clone was counted a single time. The rearrangement links TRBV7-9 to TRBJ2-2; 10 bases align to TRBD1. Germline V gene sequence: CDR1 SEHNR, CDR2 FQNEAQ (reference sequence). V lost 3 bases and J lost 3; bases outside the gene matches: 10. The CDR3 has 18 residues. The DNA of the CDR3 is TGTGCCAGCAGCTTTAGACAGGGGGCGATCGCGGACACCGGGGAGCTGTTTTTT. Its translation is CASSFRQGAIADTGELFF.

The chain links TRBV18 to TRBJ2-6, with D maybe TRBD2 (5 bases). The CDR3 loop spans 17 amino acids. V lost 0 bases to trimming and J lost 3 bases, with 12 bases between them. Per germline, CDR1 KGHSH and CDR2 LQKENI. The CDR3 nucleotides are TGTGCCAGCTCACCACCAGGTTTGGGGAGTGGGGCCAACGTCCTGACTTTC. Translating it yields CASSPPGLGSGANVLTF.

The chain joins TRBV19 to TRBJ1-1, with D unresolved. The CDR3 loop spans 13 amino acids. The V end was cut by 6 bases, the J end by 1 base, with 9 bases between. The germline V gene has CDR1 LNHDA and CDR2 SQIVND (reference sequence). CDR3 in amino acids: CASSLRQNTEAFF. As DNA, the CDR3 is TGTGCCAGTAGCCTACGACAGAACACTGAAGCTTTCTTT. The variable domain in full, with the rest retrieved from reference TRBV19 and TRBJ1-1, is DGGITQSPKYLFRKEGQNVTLSCEQNLNHDAMYWYRQDPGQGLRLIYYSQIVNDFQKGDIAEGYSVSREKKESFPLTVTSAQKNPTAFYLCASSLRQNTEAFFGQGTRLTVV.

The genes are TRBV4-1 and TRBJ2-5, with 8 bases matching TRBD1. The CDR3 has 15 residues. In germline, CDR1 is MGHRA, CDR2 YSYEKL. V lost 3 bases and J lost 1; bases outside the gene matches: 4. The chain's CDR3 is CASSQLGQGQETQYF. The CDR3 coding sequence is TGCGCCAGCAGCCAGTTAGGACAGGGCCAAGAGACCCAGTACTTC.

The V call is TRBV28, the J call TRBJ1-2, with 10 bases aligning to TRBD1. V was clipped by 3 bases and J by 8 bases; unmatched bases: 9. Germline loops: CDR1 MDHEN, CDR2 SYDVKM. The CDR3 has 15 residues. The chain's CDR3 is CASSLGGTGDRGYTF. The CDR3 nucleotides are TGTGCCAGCAGTTTGGGAGGGACAGGGGATAGGGGCTACACCTTC.

The rearrangement uses TRBV4-1 and TRBJ1-2; D uncertain. The V gene lost 4 bases and the J gene lost 0 bases, with 27 bases spanning the gap. CDR3 length equals 20 residues. Germline V gene data show CDR1 as MGHRA and CDR2 as YSYEKL. As DNA, the CDR3 is TGCGCCAGCAGCCGCCTCCCCTCAGGTCAGATAGTATTGTCTAACTATGGCTACACCTTC. This sequence encodes CASSRLPSGQIVLSNYGYTF.

This chain uses TRBV29-1 with TRBJ2-2; 7 bases align to TRBD1. Germline CDR1 and CDR2: SQVTM and ANQGSEA. The CDR3 consists of 14 residues. Germline trimming cut 7 bases from V and 5 bases from J; bases unmatched to any gene: 10. The CDR3 DNA follows: TGCAGCGCAAGGGCAGGGGGACGTACCGGGGAGCTGTTTTTT. Its translation is CSARAGGRTGELFF.

This clone was seen more than once but under ten times. The chain carries TRBV4-1 and TRBJ2-7, with a weak D call TRBD1 (6 bases). V was pared by 2 bases and J by 1 base, with 15 bases between. The length of the CDR3 is 16 residues. Germline values: CDR1 MGHRA, CDR2 YSYEKL. CDR3 sequence: CASSQQIQQGSYEQYF. The CDR3 region has the DNA TGCGCCAGCAGCCAACAGATTCAACAGGGATCCTACGAGCAGTACTTC.

The V call is TRBV6-6, the J call TRBJ2-3, with 7 nucleotides matching TRBD2. There are 16 residues in the CDR3. CDR1 is MNHNY and CDR2 is SVGAGI in the germline V gene (reference sequence). V was clipped by 6 bases and J by 7 bases; unmatched bases: 16. The CDR3 reads CASSLTSRGRSNTQYF. Written as DNA, the CDR3 is TGTGCCAGCAGCCTCACTAGCCGCGGGAGATCAAATACGCAGTATTTT.

The chain has TRBV18 and TRBJ2-1; TRBD1 might be the D (5 bases). V was clipped by 2 bases and J by 9 bases, with 20 bases between them. This CDR3 is 16 amino acids long. The V gene's germline CDR1 is KGHSH and CDR2 LQKENI. CDR3 sequence (DNA): TGTGCCAGCTCACCAGGTGGCACAGGATTGAATGGTGAGCAGTTCTTC. Translation: CASSPGGTGLNGEQFF. Full variable domain (remainder filled in from reference TRBV18 and TRBJ2-1): NAGVMQNPRHLVRRRGQEARLRCSPMKGHSHVYWYRQLPEEGLKFMVYLQKENIIDESGMPKERFSAEFPKEGPSILRIQQVVRGDSAAYFCASSPGGTGLNGEQFFGPGTRLTVL.